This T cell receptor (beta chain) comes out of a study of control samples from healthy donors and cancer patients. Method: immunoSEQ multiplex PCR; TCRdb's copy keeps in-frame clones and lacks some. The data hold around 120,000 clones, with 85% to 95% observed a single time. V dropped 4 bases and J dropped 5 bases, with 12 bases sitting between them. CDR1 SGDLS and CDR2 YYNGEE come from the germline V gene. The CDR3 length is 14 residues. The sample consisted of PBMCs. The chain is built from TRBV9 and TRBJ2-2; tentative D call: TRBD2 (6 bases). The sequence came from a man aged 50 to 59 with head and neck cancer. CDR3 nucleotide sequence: TGTGCCAGCAGCCCCCGGGCGGGAACCGGGGAGCTGTTTTTT. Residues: CASSPRAGTGELFF.